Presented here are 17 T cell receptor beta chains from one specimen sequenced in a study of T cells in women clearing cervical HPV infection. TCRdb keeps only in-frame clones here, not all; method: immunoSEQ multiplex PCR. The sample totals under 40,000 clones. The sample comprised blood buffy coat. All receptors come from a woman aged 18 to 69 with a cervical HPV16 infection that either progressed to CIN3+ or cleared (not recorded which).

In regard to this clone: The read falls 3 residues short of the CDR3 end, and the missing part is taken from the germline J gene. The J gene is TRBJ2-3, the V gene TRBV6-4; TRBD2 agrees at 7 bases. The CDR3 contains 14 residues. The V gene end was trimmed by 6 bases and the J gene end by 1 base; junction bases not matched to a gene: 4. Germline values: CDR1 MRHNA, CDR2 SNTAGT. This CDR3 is CASSLGGGTDTQYF. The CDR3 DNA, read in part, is TGTGCCAGCAGCCTGGGAGGGGGCACAGATACG.

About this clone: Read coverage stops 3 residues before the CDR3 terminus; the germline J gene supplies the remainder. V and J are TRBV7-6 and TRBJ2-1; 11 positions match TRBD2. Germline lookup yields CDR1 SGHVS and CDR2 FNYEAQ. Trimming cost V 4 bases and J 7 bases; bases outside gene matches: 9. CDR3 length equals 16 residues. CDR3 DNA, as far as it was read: TGTGCCAGCAGCTCCAGAGTAGCGGGAGGGGGGAATGAG. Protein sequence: CASSSRVAGGGNE. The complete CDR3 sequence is CASSSRVAGGGNEQFF. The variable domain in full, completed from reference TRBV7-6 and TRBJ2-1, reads GAGVSQSPRYKVTKRGQDVALRCDPISGHVSLYWYRQALGQGPEFLTYFNYEAQQDKSGLPNDRFSAERPEGSISTLTIQRTEQRDSAMYRCASSSRVAGGGNEQFFGPGTRLTVL.

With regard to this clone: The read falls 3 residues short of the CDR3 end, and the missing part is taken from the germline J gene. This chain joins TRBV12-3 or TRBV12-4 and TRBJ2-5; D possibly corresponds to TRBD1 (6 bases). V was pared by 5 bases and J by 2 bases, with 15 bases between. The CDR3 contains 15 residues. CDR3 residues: CASSPRTDIQETQYF. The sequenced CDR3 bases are TGTGCCAGCAGTCCTCGGACAGATATACAAGAGACC.

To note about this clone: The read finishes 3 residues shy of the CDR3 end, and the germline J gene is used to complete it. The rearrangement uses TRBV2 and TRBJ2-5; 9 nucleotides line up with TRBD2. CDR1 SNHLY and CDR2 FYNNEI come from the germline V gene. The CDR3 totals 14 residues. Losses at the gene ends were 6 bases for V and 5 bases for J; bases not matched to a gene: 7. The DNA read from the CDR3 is TGTGCCAGCAGCGAGACTAGCGGTAGGGAGACC. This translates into CASSETSGRET. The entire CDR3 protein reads CASSETSGRETQYF.

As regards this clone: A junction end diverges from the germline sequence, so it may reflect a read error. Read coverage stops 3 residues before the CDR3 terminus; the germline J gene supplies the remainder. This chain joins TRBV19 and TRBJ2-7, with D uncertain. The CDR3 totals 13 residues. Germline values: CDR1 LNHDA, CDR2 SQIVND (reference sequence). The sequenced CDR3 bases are TGTCCCAGTAGTACAAGGTCACACTACGAG. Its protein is CPSSTRSHYE. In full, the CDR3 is CPSSTRSHYEQYF.

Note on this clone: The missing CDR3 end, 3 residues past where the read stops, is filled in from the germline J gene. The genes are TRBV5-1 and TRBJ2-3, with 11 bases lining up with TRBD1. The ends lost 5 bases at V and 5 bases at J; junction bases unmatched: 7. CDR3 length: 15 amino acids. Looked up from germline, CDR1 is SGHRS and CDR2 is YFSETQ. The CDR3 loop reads CASRAGTGGRDTQYF. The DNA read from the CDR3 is TGCGCCAGCAGGGCCGGGACAGGGGGGAGAGATACG.

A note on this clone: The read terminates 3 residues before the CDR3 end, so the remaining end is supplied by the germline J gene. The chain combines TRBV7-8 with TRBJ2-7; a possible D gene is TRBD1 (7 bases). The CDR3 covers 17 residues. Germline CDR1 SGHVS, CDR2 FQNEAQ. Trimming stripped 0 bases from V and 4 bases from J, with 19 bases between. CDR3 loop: CASSLARAGQGGYEQYF. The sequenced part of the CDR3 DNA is TGTGCCAGCAGCTTAGCGAGAGCTGGCCAGGGGGGATACGAG.

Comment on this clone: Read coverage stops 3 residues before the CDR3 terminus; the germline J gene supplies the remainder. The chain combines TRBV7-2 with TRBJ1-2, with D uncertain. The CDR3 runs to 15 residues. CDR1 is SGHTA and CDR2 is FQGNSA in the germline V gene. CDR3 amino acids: CASSLHPTNLYDYTF. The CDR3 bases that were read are TGTGCCAGCAGCTTACATCCAACCAACCTATACGAC. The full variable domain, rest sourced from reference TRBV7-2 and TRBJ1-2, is GAGVSQSPSNKVTEKGKDVELRCDPISGHTALYWYRQSLGQGLEFLIYFQGNSAPDKSGLPSDRFSAERTGGSVSTLTIQRTQQEDSAVYLCASSLHPTNLYDYTFGSGTRLTVV.

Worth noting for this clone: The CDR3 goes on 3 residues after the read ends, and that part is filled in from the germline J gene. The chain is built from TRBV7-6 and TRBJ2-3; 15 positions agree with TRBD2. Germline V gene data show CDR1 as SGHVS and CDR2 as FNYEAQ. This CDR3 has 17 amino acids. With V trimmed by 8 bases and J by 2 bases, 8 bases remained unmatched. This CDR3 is CASGTGLAGGLTDTQYF. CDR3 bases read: TGTGCCAGCGGGACGGGACTAGCGGGGGGACTCACAGATACG.

Incomplete CDR3 DNA: TGCGCCAGCAGCTCGCTAGGCTCCTACAATGAG. This translates into CASSSLGSYNE. In full, the CDR3 reads CASSSLGSYNEQFF. The chain joins TRBV5-1 to TRBJ2-1; no firm D call. Sequencing ends 3 residues short of the CDR3 end; the germline J gene provides the rest. Germline CDR1 SGHRS, CDR2 YFSETQ. This CDR3 contains 14 residues. V was pared by 3 bases and J by 0 bases, with 7 bases between.

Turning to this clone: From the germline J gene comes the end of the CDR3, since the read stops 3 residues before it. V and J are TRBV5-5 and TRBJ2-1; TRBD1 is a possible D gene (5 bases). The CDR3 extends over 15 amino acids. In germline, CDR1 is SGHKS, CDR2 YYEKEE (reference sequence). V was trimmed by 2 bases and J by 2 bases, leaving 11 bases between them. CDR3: CASSFSQEPYNEQFF. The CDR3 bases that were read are TGTGCCAGCAGCTTCTCACAGGAGCCCTACAATGAG. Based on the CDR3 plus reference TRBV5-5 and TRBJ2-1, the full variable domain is DAGVTQSPTHLIKTRGQQVTLRCSPISGHKSVSWYQQVLGQGPQFIFQYYEKEERGRGNFPDRFSARQFPNYSSELNVNALLLGDSALYLCASSFSQEPYNEQFFGPGTRLTVL.

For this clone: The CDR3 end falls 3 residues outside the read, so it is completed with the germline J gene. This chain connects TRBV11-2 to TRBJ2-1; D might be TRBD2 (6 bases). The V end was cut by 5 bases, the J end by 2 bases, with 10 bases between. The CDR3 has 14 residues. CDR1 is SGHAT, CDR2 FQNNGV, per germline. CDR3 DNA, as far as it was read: TGTGCCAGCAGCACCTGGACTACCTACAATGAG. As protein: CASSTWTTYNE. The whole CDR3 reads CASSTWTTYNEQFF.

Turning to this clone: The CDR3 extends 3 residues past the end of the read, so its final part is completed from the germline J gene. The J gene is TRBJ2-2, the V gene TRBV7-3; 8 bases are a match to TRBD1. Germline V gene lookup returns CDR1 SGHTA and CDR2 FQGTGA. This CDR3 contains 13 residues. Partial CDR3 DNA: TGTGCCAGCAGCTCGACAGGGGATTCACCG. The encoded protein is CASSSTGDSP. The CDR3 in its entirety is CASSSTGDSPLFF.

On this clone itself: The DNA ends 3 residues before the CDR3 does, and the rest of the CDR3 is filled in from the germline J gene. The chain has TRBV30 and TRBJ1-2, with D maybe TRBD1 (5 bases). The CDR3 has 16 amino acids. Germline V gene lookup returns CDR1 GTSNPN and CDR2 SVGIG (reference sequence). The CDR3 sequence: CAWSTKNRDWYNDYTF. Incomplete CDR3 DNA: TGTGCCTGGAGCACCAAAAACCGGGACTGGTACAATGAC.

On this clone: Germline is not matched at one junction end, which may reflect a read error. The part of the CDR3 DNA that was read is TGTGCTAGCAGTACCCCCGGGGAGGAC. Residues: CASSTPGED. The CDR3 as a whole reads CASSTPGEDYTF. This sequence joins TRBV7-7 and TRBJ1-2; no reliable D call. The read comes to an end 3 residues before the CDR3 does, leaving the germline J gene to fill in the end. The germline V gene encodes CDR1 SSHAT and CDR2 FNYEAQ (reference sequence). This CDR3 is built from 12 residues.

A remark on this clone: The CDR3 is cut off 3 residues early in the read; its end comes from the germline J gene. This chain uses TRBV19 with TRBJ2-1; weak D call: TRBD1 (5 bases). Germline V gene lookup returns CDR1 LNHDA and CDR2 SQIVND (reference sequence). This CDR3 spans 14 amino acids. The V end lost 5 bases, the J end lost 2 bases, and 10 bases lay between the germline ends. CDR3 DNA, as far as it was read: TGTGCCAGTAGTCCAGGGTCGCCCTACAATGAG. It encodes CASSPGSPYNE. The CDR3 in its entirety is CASSPGSPYNEQFF. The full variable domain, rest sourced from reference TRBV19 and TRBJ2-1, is DGGITQSPKYLFRKEGQNVTLSCEQNLNHDAMYWYRQDPGQGLRLIYYSQIVNDFQKGDIAEGYSVSREKKESFPLTVTSAQKNPTAFYLCASSPGSPYNEQFFGPGTRLTVL.

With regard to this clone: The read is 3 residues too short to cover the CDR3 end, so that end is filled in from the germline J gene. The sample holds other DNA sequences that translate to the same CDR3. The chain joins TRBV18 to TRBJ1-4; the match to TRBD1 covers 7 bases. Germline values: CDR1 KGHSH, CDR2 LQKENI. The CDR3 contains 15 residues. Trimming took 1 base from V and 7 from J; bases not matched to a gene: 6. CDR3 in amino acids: CASSPQGAIGEKLFF. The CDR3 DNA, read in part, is TGTGCCAGCTCACCACAGGGGGCGATCGGTGAAAAA.